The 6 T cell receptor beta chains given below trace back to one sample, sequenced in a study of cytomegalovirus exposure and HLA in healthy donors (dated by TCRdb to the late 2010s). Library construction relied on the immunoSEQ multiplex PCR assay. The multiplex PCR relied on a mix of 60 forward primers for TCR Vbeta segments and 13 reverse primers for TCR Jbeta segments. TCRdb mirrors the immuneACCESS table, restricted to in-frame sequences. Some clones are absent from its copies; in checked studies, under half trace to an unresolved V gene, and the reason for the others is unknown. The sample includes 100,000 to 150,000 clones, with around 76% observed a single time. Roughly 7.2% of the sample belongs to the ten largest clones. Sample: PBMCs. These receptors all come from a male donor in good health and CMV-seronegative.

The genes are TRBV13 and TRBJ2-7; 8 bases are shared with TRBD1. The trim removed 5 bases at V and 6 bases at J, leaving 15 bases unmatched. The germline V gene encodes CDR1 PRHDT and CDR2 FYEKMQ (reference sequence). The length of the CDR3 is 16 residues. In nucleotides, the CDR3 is TGTGCCAGCAGCCCCCATCCCGGACAGGGCCCCTTCGAGCAGTACTTC. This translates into CASSPHPGQGPFEQYF.

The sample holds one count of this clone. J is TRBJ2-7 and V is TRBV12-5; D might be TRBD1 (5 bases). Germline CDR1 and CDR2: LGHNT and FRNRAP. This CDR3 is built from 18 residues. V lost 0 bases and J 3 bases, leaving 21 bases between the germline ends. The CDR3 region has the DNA TGTGCTAGTGGTTTGGTATTAAAAGGAAGGGGTCGGAGCTACGAGCAGTACTTC. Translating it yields CASGLVLKGRGRSYEQYF.

For the CDR3, the DNA is TGTGCCAGCAGCGTAGCAACAGGCTACACTGAAGCTTTCTTT. This encodes CASSVATGYTEAFF. This chain joins TRBV9 and TRBJ1-1; weak D call: TRBD1 (5 bases). This CDR3 spans 14 amino acids. Germline V lookup: CDR1 SGDLS, CDR2 YYNGEE. Deletions cut 0 bases from V and 3 bases from J, with 9 bases between.

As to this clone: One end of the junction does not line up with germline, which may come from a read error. The CDR3 sequence is CASRLWRHSCEQYF. Here the CDR3 DNA reads TGTGCCAGCAGACTATGGAGGCACTCCTGCGAGCAGTACTTC. This chain connects TRBV13 to TRBJ2-7; possible D gene TRBD2, 5 bases. This CDR3 contains 14 residues. The germline CDR1 and CDR2 sequences are PRHDT and FYEKMQ (reference sequence).

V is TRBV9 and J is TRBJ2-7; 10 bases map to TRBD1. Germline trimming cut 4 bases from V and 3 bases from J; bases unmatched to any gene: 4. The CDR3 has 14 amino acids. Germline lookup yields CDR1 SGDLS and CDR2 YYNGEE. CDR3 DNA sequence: TGTGCCAGCAGCTCACGGACAGGGGGCTACGAGCAGTACTTC. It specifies CASSSRTGGYEQYF.

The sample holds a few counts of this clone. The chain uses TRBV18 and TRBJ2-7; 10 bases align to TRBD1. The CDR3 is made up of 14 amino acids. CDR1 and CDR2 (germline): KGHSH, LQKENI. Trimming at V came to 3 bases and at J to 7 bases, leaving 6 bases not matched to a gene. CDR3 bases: TGTGCCAGCTCACCCCTAGGGACAGGGGAAGAGCAGTACTTC. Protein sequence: CASSPLGTGEEQYF.